This TCR beta chain was profiled in a study of shared clonotypes between healthy human individuals. General study findings and limits: Only blood was sampled; tissue repertoires likely differ. Generally, naive subsets (rather than memory subsets) showed larger estimated richness. Around 5% of naive CD4 clonotypes were common to several donors.

Repertoires were generated with immunoSEQ multiplex PCR, while TCRdb's copy carries only in-frame clones and drops some. The sample lists roughly 2.5 million clones; over 85% were seen once. Donors included only healthy HIV-negative adults lacking recent acute infections or vaccinations. The V end lost 7 bases, the J end lost 7 bases, and 17 bases lay between the germline ends. The CDR3 has 14 amino acids. Looked up from germline, CDR1 is MDHEN and CDR2 is SYDVKM. This clone has a handful of counts. Its antigen is unknown. This chain connects TRBV28 to TRBJ1-5; D is undetermined. Specimen: naive CD4+ T cells sorted from blood. Stated subset: CD45RA+ positively selected. The source of this sequence is a man between 18 and 35 years old in good health. This CDR3 reads CASIPLGHGQPQHF. CDR3 DNA sequence: TGTGCCAGCATCCCCTTAGGGCATGGGCAGCCCCAGCATTTT.